Shown below are 11 T cell receptor beta chains from a single sample sequenced in a study of CD8 T cells in Susac syndrome. An input of about 0.45 to 1 ug of RNA was subjected to reverse transcription using random hexamers. Each CDR3 protein gets one entry after TCRdb re-called the immunoSEQ multiplex PCR reads with MiXCR. The sample holds about 430,000 distinct CDR3 sequences, more than 80% seen once. The specimen sequenced was CD8+ T cells from PBMCs. Source of these receptors: a human donor with multiple sclerosis.

The V gene is TRBV12-3 or TRBV12-4, the J gene TRBJ2-3; tentatively, D is TRBD2 (6 bases). The CDR3 consists of 16 residues. With 2 bases removed from V and 2 bases from J, the gap between germline ends came to 14 bases. This chain's CDR3 is CASSLRGTPYTDTQYF. CDR3 bases: TGTGCCAGCAGTTTACGGGGGACGCCGTACACAGATACGCAGTATTTT.

The rearrangement uses TRBV25-1 and TRBJ1-2, with 7 bases identical to TRBD1. The V and J ends lost 1 base and 7 bases, in that order; junction bases with no gene match: 9. The CDR3 totals 15 residues. CDR1 is MGHDK and CDR2 is SYGVNS in the germline V gene. The CDR3 region has the DNA TGTGCCAGCAGTGAATGGGGCCGGGACAGAGGTGGCTACACCTTC. Protein sequence: CASSEWGRDRGGYTF.

The chain recombines TRBV29-1 with TRBJ1-2, with 7 bases fitting TRBD1. The CDR3 is made up of 11 amino acids. V lost 4 bases and J lost 7; bases outside the gene matches: 3. Germline CDR1 is SQVTM and CDR2 is ANQGSEA. This CDR3 reads CSVAAGGGYTF. Here the CDR3 DNA reads TGCAGCGTTGCGGCAGGGGGTGGCTACACCTTC.

The rearrangement links TRBV27 to TRBJ2-1; 9 bases agree with TRBD1. Trimming removed 3 bases from V and 9 bases from J; junction bases left unmatched: 3. CDR3 length: 13 residues. From germline, CDR1 is MNHEY and CDR2 SMNVEV (reference sequence). This CDR3 is CASSFTGGTEQFF. The CDR3 nucleotides read TGTGCCAGCAGTTTCACAGGGGGCACTGAGCAGTTCTTC.

This chain connects TRBV19 to TRBJ1-1; D not resolved. CDR1 and CDR2 from the germline V gene are LNHDA and SQIVND (reference sequence). The V and J ends lost 6 bases and 7 bases respectively, with 9 bases between them. The CDR3 covers 11 residues. CDR3 region: CASREFHEAFF. Written as DNA, the CDR3 is TGTGCCAGTAGGGAATTCCATGAAGCTTTCTTT.

CDR3 residues: CALAGPTDTQYF. The CDR3 DNA follows: TGTGCGCTAGCGGGACCTACAGATACGCAGTATTTT. This chain links TRBV30 with TRBJ2-3; 9 nucleotides match TRBD2. Looked up from germline, CDR1 is GTSNPN and CDR2 is SVGIG (reference sequence). This CDR3 is built from 12 residues.

The chain carries TRBV4-1 and TRBJ2-3; D is undetermined. This CDR3 has 14 amino acids. V gave up 0 bases and J gave up 1 base, with 5 bases separating them. Germline V lookup: CDR1 MGHRA, CDR2 YSYEKL. The chain's CDR3 is CASSQEKGTDTQYF. CDR3 DNA: TGCGCCAGCAGCCAAGAGAAGGGCACAGATACGCAGTATTTT.

This sequence joins TRBV6-1 and TRBJ2-1; D possibly matches TRBD1 or TRBD2 (6 bases each). The CDR3 covers 16 residues. CDR1 MNHNS and CDR2 SASEGT come from the germline V gene. Trimming took off 6 bases at V and 8 bases at J, with 23 bases between the two ends. This CDR3 is CASSPLKGGFVDEQFF. The CDR3 nucleotides are TGTGCCAGCAGCCCCCTCAAGGGGGGTTTTGTCGATGAGCAGTTCTTC.

The chain recombines TRBV5-1 with TRBJ1-6; 11 positions agree with TRBD1. Per germline, CDR1 SGHRS and CDR2 YFSETQ. The CDR3 covers 16 residues. After removal of 0 bases from V and 9 bases from J, the junction contained 5 bases not matched to a gene. This chain's CDR3 is CASSLGWDRGSSPLHF. CDR3 nucleotide sequence: TGCGCCAGCAGCTTGGGCTGGGACAGGGGGTCTTCACCCCTCCACTTT.

This clonotype was observed a handful of times. The chain employs TRBV6-1 and TRBJ1-2, with D perhaps TRBD1 (5 bases). The CDR3 totals 15 residues. V lost 1 base and J 4 bases, leaving 13 bases between the germline ends. Per the germline V gene, CDR1 is MNHNS and CDR2 is SASEGT. Here the CDR3 reads CASSEGRVYSYGYTF. The CDR3, as DNA: TGTGCCAGCAGTGAAGGCAGGGTGTATTCCTATGGCTACACCTTC.

The rearrangement links TRBV20-1 to TRBJ2-1; D possibly matches TRBD1 or TRBD2 (5 bases each). Germline assignment: CDR1 DFQATT and CDR2 SNEGSKA (reference sequence). The CDR3 spans 13 residues. Trimming pared 0 bases from V and 5 bases from J, leaving 8 bases between. The CDR3 region is CSARDREHNEQFF. The CDR3 nucleotides read TGCAGTGCTAGAGACAGGGAGCACAATGAGCAGTTCTTC.